What follows are 28 T cell receptor beta chains derived from one specimen sequenced in a study of T cell responses to AZD1222 COVID-19 vaccine. Here immunoSEQ multiplex PCR was the method, and the copy in TCRdb shows in-frame clones only, minus some. This sample yields about 120,000 clones, of which approximately 88% are seen a single time; 3.5% to 4.5% belongs to the top ten. The sample in question was peripheral blood, obtained on day 0 of AZD1222 vaccination. These receptors were taken from an adult in good health.

The rearrangement links TRBV5-4 to TRBJ2-3; TRBD2 matches at 8 bases. The CDR3 extends over 17 amino acids. The V gene end was trimmed by 3 bases and the J gene end by 1 base; junction bases not matched to a gene: 10. Germline assignment: CDR1 SGHNT and CDR2 YYREEE (reference sequence). CDR3 DNA: TGTGCCAGCAGCTCGGAACCGGGACTAGTGGGCACAGATACGCAGTATTTT. It encodes CASSSEPGLVGTDTQYF.

The chain uses TRBV15 and TRBJ2-2; D is perhaps TRBD2 (6 bases). The CDR3 covers 14 residues. Germline CDR1 is LNHNV and CDR2 is YYDKDF (reference sequence). Trimming removed 6 bases at V and 7 bases at J, with 15 bases between. The CDR3 DNA sequence: TGTGCCACCAGTACCCGGGGGAGTGTCGGGGAGCTGTTTTTT. It is translated as CATSTRGSVGELFF.

This chain joins TRBV19 and TRBJ2-3; D is possibly TRBD1 or TRBD2 (7 bases each). The CDR3 runs to 12 residues. Trimming cost V 9 bases and J 5 bases, with 12 bases left between them. Germline V gene lookup returns CDR1 LNHDA and CDR2 SQIVND (reference sequence). The CDR3 sequence is CASQGGGDTQYF. The CDR3 nucleotides read TGTGCCAGCCAGGGGGGGGGAGATACGCAGTATTTT.

The V and J genes are TRBV6-5 and TRBJ1-1, with 10 bases lining up with TRBD1. Unmatched junction bases numbered 6, after V lost 2 bases and J lost 6 bases. The CDR3 is made up of 15 amino acids. CDR1 is MNHEY and CDR2 is SVGAGI in the germline V gene. CDR3 residues: CASSYRTGGSAEAFF. The CDR3, as DNA: TGTGCCAGCAGTTACCGGACAGGGGGATCGGCTGAAGCTTTCTTT.

The rearrangement links TRBV5-4 to TRBJ1-4; D gene uncertain. V was cut by 2 bases and J by 8 bases, with 10 bases left in between. The germline CDR1 and CDR2 sequences are SGHNT and YYREEE (reference sequence). The length of the CDR3 is 13 residues. The CDR3 loop reads CASSFKDGEKLFF. The CDR3 nucleotides read TGTGCCAGCAGCTTTAAGGATGGCGAAAAACTGTTTTTT.

The chain joins TRBV5-6 to TRBJ1-2, with a weak D call TRBD1 (5 bases). The V gene lost 4 bases and the J gene lost 4 bases, with 17 bases spanning the gap. The V gene's germline CDR1 is SGHDT and CDR2 YYEEEE. The CDR3 totals 15 residues. The CDR3 is CASSTYRLILYGYTF. Written as DNA, the CDR3 is TGTGCCAGCAGCACCTACAGGCTCATTCTCTATGGCTACACCTTC.

The chain couples TRBV7-9 to TRBJ1-6; D remains unclear. CDR1 is SEHNR, CDR2 FQNEAQ, per germline (reference sequence). The CDR3 is made up of 13 amino acids. V lost 1 base, J lost 9 bases, and 7 bases lay in between. The CDR3, as DNA: TGTGCCAGCAGCTTAGAAGGTGGTTCACCCCTCCACTTT. Its protein is CASSLEGGSPLHF.

The chain joins TRBV2 to TRBJ1-1, with D perhaps TRBD1 (6 bases). Germline CDR1 and CDR2: SNHLY and FYNNEI. The CDR3 has 13 amino acids. V shed 6 bases and J shed 5 bases, with 13 bases lying between them. The CDR3 spells CASRSSRGTEAFF. The CDR3 coding sequence is TGTGCCAGCAGATCCTCCAGGGGAACTGAAGCTTTCTTT.

This chain connects TRBV7-3 to TRBJ1-1, with D maybe TRBD1 (6 bases). Germline lookup yields CDR1 SGHTA and CDR2 FQGTGA. The length of the CDR3 is 18 residues. V lost 3 bases and J 0 bases, leaving 20 bases between the germline ends. The CDR3 sequence is CASSLSPTGRGMNTEAFF. The CDR3 DNA reads TGTGCCAGCAGCTTGAGCCCAACAGGGAGAGGGATGAACACTGAAGCTTTCTTT.

V is TRBV21-1 and J is TRBJ1-6; the D call of TRBD1 is as the table states it, not checked on the DNA. TRBV21-1 is noted as a pseudogene. The CDR3 is 15 amino acids. The CDR3 reads CASSKAGRVGSPLHF. CDR3 in DNA: TGTGCCAGCAGCAAAGCGGGCAGAGTGGGTTCACCCCTCCACTTT.

This CDR3 reads CASSLASPGGYTF. The CDR3 region has the DNA TGTGCCAGCAGCTTGGCCAGCCCGGGAGGCTACACCTTC. V and J are TRBV5-4 and TRBJ1-2; D uncertain. This CDR3 comprises 13 residues. The V gene's germline CDR1 is SGHNT and CDR2 YYREEE (reference sequence). V lost 0 bases and J 8 bases, leaving 11 bases between the germline ends.

This clone was counted only a few times. This chain joins TRBV6-1 and TRBJ2-5, with 10 bases matching TRBD2. V shed 3 bases, J shed 4 bases, and the junction held 2 bases outside the gene matches. Per the germline V gene, CDR1 is MNHNS and CDR2 is SASEGT. The CDR3 is 14 residues long. The CDR3 nucleotides read TGTGCCAGCAGTGATAGCGGGGGGTTAGAGACCCAGTACTTC. Its protein is CASSDSGGLETQYF.

The rearrangement links TRBV4-1 to TRBJ2-7; 9 bases are a match to TRBD1. This CDR3 region has 16 residues. Germline CDR1 MGHRA, CDR2 YSYEKL. The trim removed 3 bases at V and 5 bases at J, leaving 11 bases unmatched. The CDR3 sequence is CASSHFTGGAGDEQYF. For the CDR3, the DNA is TGCGCCAGCAGCCATTTCACAGGGGGCGCCGGGGACGAGCAGTACTTC.

The chain has TRBV7-8 and TRBJ1-1; weak D call: TRBD1 (5 bases). This CDR3 is 12 amino acids long. Germline V gene lookup returns CDR1 SGHVS and CDR2 FQNEAQ. V lost 2 bases to trimming and J lost 8 bases, with 9 bases between them. This CDR3 is CASSLTGAEAFF. The CDR3 DNA sequence: TGTGCCAGCAGCTTAACAGGAGCCGAAGCTTTCTTT.

CDR3 amino acids: CASSSETGRGETQYF. The CDR3 region has the DNA TGCGCCAGCAGCTCCGAGACAGGGAGGGGAGAGACCCAGTACTTC. This chain links TRBV5-1 with TRBJ2-5, with D tentatively TRBD1 or TRBD2 (7 bases each). The CDR3 is made up of 15 amino acids. V was clipped by 3 bases and J by 4 bases, with 16 bases between them. CDR1 SGHRS and CDR2 YFSETQ come from the germline V gene.

This clone was detected a few times. The chain has TRBV6-5 and TRBJ1-1; possibly TRBD1 for D (5 bases). The germline V gene encodes CDR1 MNHEY and CDR2 SVGAGI. This CDR3 has 13 residues. Trimming stripped 7 bases from V and 4 bases from J, with 13 bases between. DNA for the CDR3: TGTGCCAGCACCTGGGGGACGGGCACTGAAGCTTTCTTT. As protein: CASTWGTGTEAFF.

V usage is TRBV19 and J usage is TRBJ1-1, with no clear D. The CDR3 covers 12 residues. CDR1 and CDR2 from the germline V gene are LNHDA and SQIVND (reference sequence). V gave up 4 bases and J gave up 5 bases, with 8 bases separating them. The CDR3 region has the DNA TGTGCCAGTAGTACGGGGAGGACTGAAGCTTTCTTT. As protein: CASSTGRTEAFF.

This chain uses TRBV7-9 with TRBJ2-1, with 9 bases lining up with TRBD1. This CDR3 has 13 amino acids. With V trimmed by 3 bases and J by 8 bases, 2 bases remained unmatched. CDR1 and CDR2 (germline): SEHNR, FQNEAQ (reference sequence). CDR3 residues: CASSLDRGDEQFF. CDR3 bases: TGTGCCAGCAGCTTGGACAGGGGCGATGAGCAGTTCTTC.

The chain employs TRBV19 and TRBJ2-6; D not certain. Germline V gives CDR1 LNHDA, CDR2 SQIVND (reference sequence). V was shortened by 9 bases and J by 0 bases, with 3 bases between the two germline ends. The CDR3 sequence is 12 residues long. The CDR3 DNA is TGTGCCAGCCGCTCTGGGGCCAACGTCCTGACTTTC. Its translation is CASRSGANVLTF. The full variable domain, its missing parts supplied by reference TRBV19 and TRBJ2-6, is DGGITQSPKYLFRKEGQNVTLSCEQNLNHDAMYWYRQDPGQGLRLIYYSQIVNDFQKGDIAEGYSVSREKKESFPLTVTSAQKNPTAFYLCASRSGANVLTFGAGSRLTVL.

The chain combines TRBV19 with TRBJ1-6; TRBD1 agrees at 9 bases. There are 13 residues in the CDR3. CDR1 and CDR2 from the germline V gene are LNHDA and SQIVND (reference sequence). V shed 10 bases, J shed 8 bases, and the junction held 6 bases outside the gene matches. The CDR3 sequence is CATATGGDSPLHF. CDR3 DNA: TGTGCCACCGCTACAGGGGGCGATTCACCCCTCCACTTT.

The J gene is TRBJ1-5, the V gene TRBV24-1; D unclear. V was cut by 4 bases and J by 0 bases, with 6 bases left in between. Germline V CDR1 and CDR2: KGHDR, SFDVKD. This CDR3 contains 14 residues. CDR3 sequence (DNA): TGTGCCACCAGTGACCAGGCTAGCAATCAGCCCCAGCATTTT. It specifies CATSDQASNQPQHF.

This rearrangement joins TRBV28 to TRBJ2-7; 8 positions agree with TRBD1. Trimming took 2 bases from V and 9 from J; bases not matched to a gene: 12. The CDR3 loop spans 15 amino acids. Germline V gives CDR1 MDHEN, CDR2 SYDVKM. CDR3 sequence: CASSLPTGTGESQYF. The DNA of the CDR3 is TGTGCCAGCAGTTTACCGACAGGGACAGGCGAGTCGCAGTACTTC.

This rearrangement joins TRBV7-9 to TRBJ1-2; D not resolved. Trimming stripped 5 bases from V and 4 bases from J, with 17 bases between. Germline V gene data show CDR1 as SEHNR and CDR2 as FQNEAQ (reference sequence). The CDR3 length is 15 residues. In nucleotides, the CDR3 is TGTGCCAGCAGCCAAGCGCCGTCGCTTCTCTATGGCTACACCTTC. This sequence encodes CASSQAPSLLYGYTF.

V is TRBV7-6 and J is TRBJ1-4, with D perhaps matching TRBD1 (5 bases). This CDR3 is 15 amino acids long. V lost 4 bases and J lost 0, with 9 bases in between. Germline V CDR1 and CDR2: SGHVS, FNYEAQ. The CDR3 spells CASSSYRTTNEKLFF. In DNA form, the CDR3 reads TGTGCCAGCAGCTCTTACAGGACAACTAATGAAAAACTGTTTTTT.

V usage is TRBV5-1 and J usage is TRBJ1-6; TRBD1 aligns across 10 bases. CDR3 length: 19 residues. The germline V gene encodes CDR1 SGHRS and CDR2 YFSETQ. The V and J ends lost 4 bases and 5 bases, in that order; junction bases with no gene match: 15. DNA for the CDR3: TGCGCCAGCAGCCTGTACCCCTCCGGGACAGGGGACAATAATTCACCCCTCCACTTT. Protein product: CASSLYPSGTGDNNSPLHF. Full variable domain (rest looked up from reference TRBV5-1 and TRBJ1-6): KAGVTQTPRYLIKTRGQQVTLSCSPISGHRSVSWYQQTPGQGLQFLFEYFSETQRNKGNFPGRFSGRQFSNSRSEMNVSTLELGDSALYLCASSLYPSGTGDNNSPLHFGNGTRLTVT.

The chain combines TRBV7-9 with TRBJ1-2; 7 bases are a match to TRBD1. This CDR3 region has 17 residues. Germline CDR1 SEHNR, CDR2 FQNEAQ (reference sequence). V lost 4 bases to trimming and J lost 4 bases; unmatched junction nucleotides: 15. Written as DNA, the CDR3 is TGTGCCAGCAGCTATAGCGCGCAGACAGGGAGGGGCTATGGCTACACCTTC. It translates to CASSYSAQTGRGYGYTF.

This rearrangement joins TRBV18 to TRBJ1-6; D call uncertain. The CDR3 has 16 amino acids. Trimming cost V 1 base and J 5 bases, with 12 bases left between them. CDR1 is KGHSH and CDR2 is LQKENI in the germline V gene. The CDR3 DNA is TGTGCCAGCTCACCACGGGGAGGTGCCGATAATTCACCCCTCCACTTT. This gives the protein CASSPRGGADNSPLHF.

The V gene is TRBV12-3 or TRBV12-4, the J gene TRBJ1-1; D unclear. This CDR3 has 12 amino acids. V lost 6 bases, J lost 7 bases, and 12 bases lay in between. CDR3 amino acids: CASRRPRSEAFF. CDR3 bases: TGTGCCAGCAGACGGCCTAGGAGTGAAGCTTTCTTT.